The 21 T cell receptor beta chains below were found in one sample sequenced in a study of shared clonotypes between healthy human individuals. Here immunoSEQ multiplex PCR was the method, and the copy in TCRdb shows in-frame clones only, minus some. This sample has approximately 350,000 clones, with roughly 96% found just once. The source material was memory CD8+ T cells sorted from blood. Subset of the sample: CD45RO+ cells pooled with CCR7-negative TemRA cells. The receptors shown here come from a young man in good health.

The CDR3, as DNA: TGTGCCAGCAGCCAAGATGTGGGCCTCGGAGGTGGCGAGACCCAGTACTTC. Translation gives CASSQDVGLGGGETQYF. The V and J genes are TRBV14 and TRBJ2-5; D might be TRBD2 (5 bases). The V end was cut by 0 bases, the J end by 5 bases, with 19 bases between. Germline CDR1 reads SGHDN; CDR2 reads FVKESK. The CDR3 runs 17 residues.

This rearrangement joins TRBV27 to TRBJ2-6; D unclear. V was clipped by 4 bases and J by 1 base, with 8 bases between them. The V gene's germline CDR1 is MNHEY and CDR2 SMNVEV (reference sequence). This CDR3 is built from 15 residues. Written as DNA, the CDR3 is TGTGCCAGCAGTTCCGTAATTTCTGGGGCCAACGTCCTGACTTTC. It encodes CASSSVISGANVLTF.

The chain is built from TRBV7-9 and TRBJ2-7; D possibly matches TRBD1 or TRBD2 (5 bases each). Trimming removed 5 bases at V and 0 bases at J, with 17 bases between. Germline V gene data show CDR1 as SEHNR and CDR2 as FQNEAQ (reference sequence). The CDR3 has 16 amino acids. As DNA, the CDR3 is TGTGCCAGCAGCCGGGACGACAGCCTCTACTCCTACGAGCAGTACTTC. Amino acid sequence: CASSRDDSLYSYEQYF. Using reference TRBV7-9 and TRBJ2-7 for the parts outside the CDR3, the full variable domain is DTGVSQNPRHKITKRGQNVTFRCDPISEHNRLYWYRQTLGQGPEFLTYFQNEAQLEKSRLLSDRFSAERPKGSFSTLEIQRTEQGDSAMYLCASSRDDSLYSYEQYFGPGTRLTVT.

The rearrangement links TRBV11-1 to TRBJ2-7, with 7 bases lining up with TRBD2. Germline V gene sequence: CDR1 SGHAT, CDR2 FQDESV (reference sequence). Trimming took 4 bases from V and 6 from J; bases not matched to a gene: 6. CDR3 length: 13 residues. The CDR3 protein is CASSSTSVSEQYF. CDR3 in DNA: TGTGCCAGCAGCTCTACTAGCGTCAGCGAGCAGTACTTC.

This chain links TRBV5-4 with TRBJ2-7, with a possible D match to TRBD1 (6 bases). Between the trimmed V and J ends, which lost 3 bases and 1 base, there was a span of 8 bases. Germline lookup yields CDR1 SGHNT and CDR2 YYREEE (reference sequence). CDR3 size: 13 residues. The CDR3 DNA reads TGTGCCAGCAGCTATACAGGGTCCTACGAGCAGTACTTC. It encodes CASSYTGSYEQYF.

The chain couples TRBV15 to TRBJ2-7; 12 bases match TRBD1. Germline V CDR1 and CDR2: LNHNV, YYDKDF (reference sequence). The CDR3 covers 15 residues. J lost 2 bases, V lost 3 bases, and 2 bases had no gene match. CDR3 sequence: CATSSGTGGPYEQYF. The CDR3, as DNA: TGTGCCACCAGCAGCGGGACAGGGGGCCCCTACGAGCAGTACTTC.

The chain links TRBV6-5 to TRBJ1-2; D gene uncertain. This CDR3 has 13 amino acids. V was trimmed by 7 bases and J by 4 bases, leaving 13 bases between them. CDR1 MNHEY and CDR2 SVGAGI come from the germline V gene. The DNA of the CDR3 is TGTGCCAGCACCCCGACGGGCCGCTATGGCTACACCTTC. It codes for CASTPTGRYGYTF.

The chain is built from TRBV7-2 and TRBJ1-5; D is undetermined. CDR1 SGHTA and CDR2 FQGNSA come from the germline V gene. The V end was cut by 1 base, the J end by 2 bases, with 6 bases between. The CDR3 runs to 14 residues. The CDR3 region has the DNA TGTGCCAGCAGCTTAGTTCTCGGCAATCAGCCCCAGCATTTT. Its translation is CASSLVLGNQPQHF.

The V call is TRBV19, the J call TRBJ2-4; D is unresolved. The CDR3 length is 13 residues. The ends were cut back, 4 bases at V and 0 bases at J, with 4 bases in the middle. Per the germline V gene, CDR1 is LNHDA and CDR2 is SQIVND (reference sequence). Here the CDR3 DNA reads TGTGCCAGTAGTAGGACAGCCAAAAACATTCAGTACTTC. As protein: CASSRTAKNIQYF.

The V gene is TRBV28, the J gene TRBJ2-7, with 9 positions matching TRBD1. This CDR3 is 15 amino acids long. The J segment lost 3 bases and the V segment lost 6 bases, leaving 9 bases of the junction unmatched. CDR1 and CDR2 from the germline V gene are MDHEN and SYDVKM. The CDR3, as DNA: TGTGCCAGCAGCTCCACAGGGGGCCTTCTCTACGAGCAGTACTTC. Translated: CASSSTGGLLYEQYF.

This chain connects TRBV11-2 to TRBJ1-3, with no clear D. Looked up from germline, CDR1 is SGHAT and CDR2 is FQNNGV. The CDR3 consists of 17 residues. V lost 2 bases, J lost 4 bases, and 18 bases lay in between. CDR3 sequence reads: CASSLSFQAFRGNTIYF. CDR3 sequence (DNA): TGTGCCAGCAGCTTATCCTTCCAGGCGTTTAGGGGAAACACCATATATTTT.

This clone has only one observation. The chain has TRBV13 and TRBJ2-2; 8 nucleotides match TRBD1. The germline V gene encodes CDR1 PRHDT and CDR2 FYEKMQ (reference sequence). The CDR3 length is 14 residues. J lost 6 bases, V lost 5 bases, and 5 bases had no gene match. In DNA, the CDR3 is TGTGCCAGCAGCCCAGGACAGGGATCCGGGGAGCTGTTTTTT. Amino acids: CASSPGQGSGELFF.

The CDR3 protein is CASSPPAGSNQPQHF. The CDR3 DNA reads as TGTGCCAGCAGCCCGCCGGCAGGGTCCAATCAGCCCCAGCATTTT. The rearrangement links TRBV5-8 to TRBJ1-5; D perhaps matches TRBD1 (5 bases). Germline V lookup: CDR1 SGHTS, CDR2 YDEGEE. CDR3 size: 15 residues. V lost 4 bases to trimming and J lost 3 bases, with 14 bases between them.

V usage is TRBV30 and J usage is TRBJ1-4; D is uncertain. Trimming left V 2 bases short and J 3 bases short, with 1 base between. Germline CDR1 GTSNPN, CDR2 SVGIG (reference sequence). This CDR3 spans 11 amino acids. CDR3 DNA sequence: TGTGCCTGGAGTCCTAATGAAAAACTGTTTTTT. Its translation: CAWSPNEKLFF.

The chain recombines TRBV10-3 with TRBJ2-7; D is perhaps TRBD1 (7 bases). This CDR3 comprises 13 residues. CDR1 and CDR2 from the germline V gene are ENHRY and SYGVKD. V lost 4 bases and J lost 3, with 10 bases in between. CDR3 amino acids: CAISAQGGYEQYF. DNA of the CDR3: TGTGCCATCAGTGCGCAGGGGGGCTACGAGCAGTACTTC.

V gene TRBV7-8 combines with J gene TRBJ2-5; TRBD2 matches 11 bases. This CDR3 region has 17 residues. Germline V gives CDR1 SGHVS, CDR2 FQNEAQ. The V and J ends lost 4 bases and 2 bases, in that order; junction bases with no gene match: 9. In DNA form, the CDR3 reads TGTGCCAGCAGCTCACCCCGACTAGCGGGGCAACAAGAGACCCAGTACTTC. Residues: CASSSPRLAGQQETQYF.

The V and J genes are TRBV7-2 and TRBJ2-1; 12 bases agree with TRBD2. V lost 1 base, J lost 2 bases, and 3 bases stayed unmatched. The CDR3 covers 17 residues. CDR1 SGHTA and CDR2 FQGNSA come from the germline V gene. CDR3 residues: CASSLGLAGVPYNEQFF. In DNA form, the CDR3 reads TGTGCCAGCAGCTTAGGACTAGCGGGAGTCCCCTACAATGAGCAGTTCTTC. The full variable domain, in which reference TRBV7-2 and TRBJ2-1 provide the parts outside the CDR3, is GAGVSQSPSNKVTEKGKDVELRCDPISGHTALYWYRQSLGQGLEFLIYFQGNSAPDKSGLPSDRFSAERTGGSVSTLTIQRTQQEDSAVYLCASSLGLAGVPYNEQFFGPGTRLTVL.

V gene TRBV27 combines with J gene TRBJ1-5; possible D gene TRBD1, 6 bases. Germline-derived CDR1 and CDR2 are MNHEY and SMNVEV (reference sequence). This CDR3 is 15 amino acids long. This chain's CDR3 is CASKQGFGRNQPQHF. In nucleotides, the CDR3 is TGTGCGAGTAAACAGGGTTTCGGTCGGAATCAGCCCCAGCATTTT.

This rearrangement joins TRBV19 to TRBJ2-5; no clear D. This CDR3 has 16 amino acids. Per the germline V gene, CDR1 is LNHDA and CDR2 is SQIVND (reference sequence). Trimming left V 0 bases short and J 5 bases short, with 16 bases between. The CDR3 DNA follows: TGTGCCAGTAGTATAGATGTCCCACATTCGTTGGAGACCCAGTACTTC. It encodes CASSIDVPHSLETQYF.

The table lists this clone with a count of one. The V and J genes are TRBV20-1 and TRBJ2-3; D is undetermined. Germline values: CDR1 DFQATT, CDR2 SNEGSKA (reference sequence). This CDR3 has 11 residues. Trimming cost V 3 bases and J 4 bases, with 5 bases left between them. The CDR3 is CSAREADTQYF. For the CDR3, the DNA is TGCAGTGCTAGGGAAGCAGATACGCAGTATTTT.

The rearrangement uses TRBV11-2 and TRBJ1-2; D uncertain. The length of the CDR3 is 14 residues. V lost 5 bases and J 4 bases, leaving 14 bases between the germline ends. Germline V CDR1 and CDR2: SGHAT, FQNNGV. CDR3 DNA: TGTGCCAGCAGCGATCTTCAGGTGGCCTATGGCTACACCTTC. This encodes CASSDLQVAYGYTF.